The next 20 T cell receptor beta chains were all read from a single sample in a study of T cells in Graves' hyperthyroidism and ophthalmopathy. The TCR beta CDR3 regions underwent amplification using RNA transcripts as the source. Researchers ran a first-round RT-PCR on the TCR CDR3 using the HTBI primer set. TCRdb fed the multiplex PCR reads into MiXCR, producing one record per CDR3 protein. The sample lists almost 350,000 distinct CDR3 sequences; about a sixth were seen once. What was sequenced was blood. These receptors came from a woman in her forties with Graves' ophthalmopathy.

There are many counts of this clonotype. V and J are TRBV6-2 or TRBV6-3 and TRBJ2-6; perhaps TRBD1 as D (6 bases). Per the germline V gene, CDR1 is MNHEY and CDR2 is SVGEGT. The CDR3 is 19 residues long. Trimming shortened V by 2 bases and J by 1 base, and 18 bases separated the two germline ends. CDR3 region: CASSYAVTGLSSGANVLTF. The CDR3, as DNA: TGTGCCAGCAGTTACGCCGTGACAGGCCTTTCTTCTGGGGCCAACGTCCTGACTTTC.

This clonotype was found many times. V is TRBV28 and J is TRBJ2-7; D remains ambiguous. Trimming left V 4 bases short and J 5 bases short, with 9 bases between. The CDR3 runs to 12 residues. Germline values: CDR1 MDHEN, CDR2 SYDVKM. Here the CDR3 reads CASSSPPNEQYF. As DNA, the CDR3 is TGTGCCAGCAGTTCCCCCCCGAACGAGCAGTACTTC.

Comments on this clonotype: Compared with germline, one end of the junction differs, possibly owing to a read error. The V and J genes are TRBV12-3 or TRBV12-4 and TRBJ2-5; D is tentatively TRBD1 or TRBD2 (5 bases each). This CDR3 has 12 residues. CDR3 residues: CASGTNQETHYF. The CDR3 nucleotides are TGTGCCAGCGGGACCAACCAAGAGACCCACTACTTC.

In its sample, this clonotype was seen many times. J is TRBJ2-3 and V is TRBV2, with a possible D match to TRBD1 (5 bases). The germline V and J ends were trimmed by 8 bases and 1 base, with 7 bases remaining between them. The CDR3 loop spans 12 amino acids. The germline V gene has CDR1 SNHLY and CDR2 FYNNEI. The CDR3 DNA follows: TGTGCCAGCGGCAGGGGCACAGATACGCAGTATTTT. Translated, it gives CASGRGTDTQYF.

This clonotype was observed at least ten times. The chain joins TRBV4-1 to TRBJ2-2; TRBD2 matches at 10 bases. The CDR3 sequence is 18 residues long. Trimming cost V 5 bases and J 0 bases; bases outside gene matches: 9. Germline CDR1 MGHRA, CDR2 YSYEKL. CDR3 nucleotide sequence: TGCGCCAGCAGCGGGGTGGTGCTAGCGGGAGCGAACACCGGGGAGCTGTTTTTT. This encodes CASSGVVLAGANTGELFF.

This clonotype was seen repeatedly, ten times or more. The rearrangement joins TRBV28 to TRBJ1-6; D uncertain. Trimming shortened V by 7 bases and J by 2 bases, and 12 bases separated the two germline ends. This CDR3 comprises 15 residues. Germline lookup yields CDR1 MDHEN and CDR2 SYDVKM. The CDR3 is CASKPGATYNSPLHF. CDR3 nucleotides: TGTGCCAGCAAACCTGGAGCAACCTATAATTCACCCCTCCACTTT.

This clonotype was observed many times. The chain joins TRBV19 to TRBJ2-2; possibly TRBD1 or TRBD2 for D (5 bases each). The germline V gene has CDR1 LNHDA and CDR2 SQIVND (reference sequence). The V end lost 1 base, the J end lost 5 bases, and 17 bases lay between the germline ends. The CDR3 covers 17 residues. DNA for the CDR3: TGTGCCAGTAGTATAGTACGTCGCAGGGACGTGACCGGGGAGCTGTTTTTT. As protein: CASSIVRRRDVTGELFF. The variable domain in full, with the rest retrieved from reference TRBV19 and TRBJ2-2, is DGGITQSPKYLFRKEGQNVTLSCEQNLNHDAMYWYRQDPGQGLRLIYYSQIVNDFQKGDIAEGYSVSREKKESFPLTVTSAQKNPTAFYLCASSIVRRRDVTGELFFGEGSRLTVL.

This clonotype was counted ten times or more. The chain joins TRBV7-9 to TRBJ2-5; D is possibly TRBD2 (6 bases). The CDR3 is made up of 13 amino acids. CDR1 SEHNR and CDR2 FQNEAQ come from the germline V gene (reference sequence). Trimming stripped 5 bases from V and 7 bases from J, with 14 bases between. The chain's CDR3 is CASSGRLVGTQYF. In DNA form, the CDR3 reads TGTGCCAGCAGCGGACGACTAGTTGGGACCCAGTACTTC.

This clonotype appeared many times. The chain links TRBV18 to TRBJ1-2; D perhaps matches TRBD1 (6 bases). Trimming removed 3 bases at V and 7 bases at J, with 18 bases between. This CDR3 has 15 amino acids. Germline lookup yields CDR1 KGHSH and CDR2 LQKENI. The CDR3 is CASSPPGTRSVGYTF. CDR3 coding DNA: TGTGCCAGCTCACCGCCCGGGACAAGAAGTGTTGGCTACACCTTC.

This clonotype has a count of ten or more. This chain joins TRBV7-1 and TRBJ1-3, with 10 positions matching TRBD1. TRBV7-1 belongs to the ORF category, with a function that is uncertain. This CDR3 is built from 21 residues. J gave up 0 bases and V 3 bases, and 17 bases lay outside the gene matches. The CDR3 here is CASSSLDGQGVASRSGNTIYF. The CDR3 nucleotides read TGTGCCAGCAGCTCCCTCGACGGACAGGGGGTCGCGTCCCGCTCTGGAAACACCATATATTTT.

This clonotype was counted ten times or more. The chain joins TRBV24-1 to TRBJ2-7, with no clear D. V lost 3 bases and J lost 6, with 8 bases in between. The CDR3 has 12 residues. Germline CDR1 reads KGHDR; CDR2 reads SFDVKD. The CDR3 protein is CATSDDTPEQYF. Written as DNA, the CDR3 is TGTGCCACCAGTGATGACACCCCCGAGCAGTACTTC.

This clonotype was recorded a few times. The CDR3 DNA follows: TGTGCCAGCTCAGAGCCGGGCGAGCAGTACTTC. This codes for CASSEPGEQYF. The chain is built from TRBV18 and TRBJ2-7, with no clear D. The germline V gene encodes CDR1 KGHSH and CDR2 LQKENI. The CDR3 totals 11 residues. Trimming pared 5 bases from V and 6 bases from J, leaving 8 bases between.

The rearrangement links TRBV18 to TRBJ2-2; 7 bases are shared with TRBD1. Per germline, CDR1 KGHSH and CDR2 LQKENI. After removal of 2 bases from V and 4 bases from J, the junction contained 7 bases not matched to a gene. The CDR3 contains 16 residues. CDR3 in DNA: TGTGCCAGCTCACCAGACGTGGGACAGAGCACCGGGGAGCTGTTTTTT. It yields the protein CASSPDVGQSTGELFF.

In its sample, this clonotype was seen many times. This sequence joins TRBV6-5 and TRBJ2-7; the match to TRBD2 covers 7 bases. Per the germline V gene, CDR1 is MNHEY and CDR2 is SVGAGI. V trimming: 0 bases; J trimming: 0 bases; junction bases outside the gene matches: 8. The CDR3 is 17 amino acids. CDR3 amino acids: CASSYSTGGLSSYEQYF. In DNA form, the CDR3 reads TGTGCCAGCAGTTACTCCACGGGAGGACTGAGCTCCTACGAGCAGTACTTC.

This clonotype was observed at least ten times. The chain joins TRBV6-1 to TRBJ2-2; 13 positions agree with TRBD2. The CDR3 runs to 15 residues. From germline, CDR1 is MNHNS and CDR2 SASEGT. The V gene end was trimmed by 4 bases and the J gene end by 5 bases; junction bases not matched to a gene: 1. The CDR3 coding sequence is TGTGCCAGCAGTGGACTAGCGGGAGGTACCGGGGAGCTGTTTTTT. Amino acid sequence: CASSGLAGGTGELFF.

This clonotype appeared many times. The chain's CDR3 is CASRAGSGHTYEQYF. CDR3 nucleotide sequence: TGTGCCAGCAGGGCAGGGTCAGGGCACACCTACGAGCAGTACTTC. J is TRBJ2-7 and V is TRBV27; TRBD1 is a possible D gene (5 bases). The length of the CDR3 is 15 residues. CDR1 is MNHEY and CDR2 is SMNVEV in the germline V gene (reference sequence). V lost 6 bases and J 2 bases, leaving 17 bases between the germline ends.

At least ten counts were recorded for this clonotype. V gene TRBV20-1 combines with J gene TRBJ2-7, with 7 bases identical to TRBD2. J lost 5 bases, V lost 6 bases, and 16 bases had no gene match. The germline CDR1 and CDR2 sequences are DFQATT and SNEGSKA (reference sequence). This CDR3 region has 15 residues. This CDR3 is CSALGGWRGDNEQYF. Here the CDR3 DNA reads TGCAGTGCCCTGGGGGGGTGGAGGGGAGACAACGAGCAGTACTTC.

This clonotype has ten or more counts. This chain uses TRBV29-1 with TRBJ2-5, with 8 bases lining up with TRBD1. Germline CDR1 SQVTM, CDR2 ANQGSEA. Trimming took 4 bases from V and 4 from J; bases not matched to a gene: 8. This CDR3 comprises 14 residues. The CDR3 nucleotides are TGCAGCGTTGTACCTCACGACAGGGGAGAGACCCAGTACTTC. This gives the protein CSVVPHDRGETQYF.

J is TRBJ2-7 and V is TRBV18, with 8 nucleotides matching TRBD2. Germline lookup yields CDR1 KGHSH and CDR2 LQKENI. After removal of 2 bases from V and 5 bases from J, the junction contained 8 bases not matched to a gene. The CDR3 has 15 residues. This chain's CDR3 is CASSPEGTSVHEQYF. The DNA for the CDR3 is TGTGCCAGCTCACCAGAGGGGACTAGTGTACACGAGCAGTACTTC.

This clonotype showed up many times. The chain recombines TRBV18 with TRBJ1-1, with D maybe TRBD1 (6 bases). The CDR3 sequence is 18 residues long. V was shortened by 2 bases and J by 1 base, with 20 bases between the two germline ends. The germline gives CDR1 KGHSH, CDR2 LQKENI. The CDR3 reads CASSPRGAHSNSNTEAFF. The DNA for the CDR3 is TGTGCCAGCTCACCAAGGGGGGCGCATAGCAACTCGAACACTGAAGCTTTCTTT.